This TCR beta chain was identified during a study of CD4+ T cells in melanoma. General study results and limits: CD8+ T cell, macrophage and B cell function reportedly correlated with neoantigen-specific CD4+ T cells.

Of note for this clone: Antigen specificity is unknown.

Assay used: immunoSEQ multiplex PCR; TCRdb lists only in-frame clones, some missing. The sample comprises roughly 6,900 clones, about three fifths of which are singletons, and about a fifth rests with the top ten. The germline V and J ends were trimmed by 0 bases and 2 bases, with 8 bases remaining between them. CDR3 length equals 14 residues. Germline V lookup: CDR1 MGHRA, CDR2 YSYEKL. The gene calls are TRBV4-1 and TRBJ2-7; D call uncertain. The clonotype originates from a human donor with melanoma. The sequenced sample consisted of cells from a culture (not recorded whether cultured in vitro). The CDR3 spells CASSQDYAAYEQYF. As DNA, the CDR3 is TGCGCCAGCAGCCAAGATTATGCAGCCTACGAGCAGTACTTC.